Below, 18 T cell receptor beta chains from the same sample are listed, as sequenced in a study of beta chain features in type 1 diabetes. What was sequenced were expressed TCRB transcripts, since all of the isolated RNA had been reverse transcribed. The table came from immunoSEQ multiplex PCR; TCRdb's copy has only in-frame clones and leaves some out. The sample has 390,000 or so clones, about 15% seen once. Source material: naive CD4+ T cells from blood. Receptors originate from a man aged 25 to 40 in good health.

This clone was found a few times. The V gene is TRBV30, the J gene TRBJ1-2; TRBD1 might be the D (6 bases). CDR1 is GTSNPN, CDR2 SVGIG, per germline (reference sequence). The V gene lost 8 bases and the J gene lost 5 bases, with 21 bases spanning the gap. The length of the CDR3 is 14 residues. The CDR3, as DNA: TGTGCCAGAGGAGGGGGAACAACGGTTTATGGCTACACCTTC. It specifies CARGGGTTVYGYTF.

This sequence joins TRBV5-1 and TRBJ2-7, with D possibly called TRBD1 or TRBD2 (9 bases each). The germline gives CDR1 SGHRS, CDR2 YFSETQ. The V and J ends lost 4 bases and 5 bases respectively, with 19 bases between them. The CDR3 is 15 amino acids. The CDR3 loop is CASSPSGTGTDEQYV. The DNA of the CDR3 is TGCGCCAGCAGCCCTAGCGGGACAGGGACGGACGAGCAGTACGTC.

A word on this clone: Germline is not matched at one junction end, which may reflect a read error. The chain couples TRBV29-1 to TRBJ2-7; TRBD1 might be the D (5 bases). CDR1 and CDR2 (germline): SQVTM, ANQGSEA. This CDR3 spans 15 amino acids. Here the CDR3 DNA reads TGCAGCGTTAAAGACAGATATGATTACTCGGGCGAGCAGTACTTC. Amino acid sequence: CSVKDRYDYSGEQYF.

This clone was counted between two and nine times. The V call is TRBV5-4, the J call TRBJ2-1, with TRBD2 identical over 7 bases. The germline V gene encodes CDR1 SGHNT and CDR2 YYREEE (reference sequence). The CDR3 is 14 residues long. The J segment lost 4 bases and the V segment lost 0 bases, leaving 1 base of the junction unmatched. The chain's CDR3 is CASSLDGGYNEQFF. The CDR3 DNA sequence: TGTGCCAGCAGCTTGGACGGGGGGTACAATGAGCAGTTCTTC.

The V gene is TRBV14, the J gene TRBJ1-3; TRBD1 might be the D (5 bases). There are 16 residues in the CDR3. Germline CDR1 is SGHDN and CDR2 is FVKESK. With 3 bases removed from V and 4 bases from J, the gap between germline ends came to 16 bases. This chain's CDR3 is CASSHGTPPSGNTIYF. The CDR3 bases are TGTGCCAGCAGCCATGGGACCCCCCCATCCGGAAACACCATATATTTT.

This clone was observed a few times. The chain links TRBV29-1 to TRBJ1-5; D may be TRBD1 (6 bases). Between the trimmed V and J ends, which lost 4 bases and 4 bases, there was a span of 14 bases. The CDR3 has 14 residues. Germline V gene data show CDR1 as SQVTM and CDR2 as ANQGSEA. The CDR3 nucleotides are TGCAGCGTTGGGGAGGGGGGTCTGAATCAGCCCCAGCATTTT. Translated: CSVGEGGLNQPQHF.

There are a few counts of this clone. The chain links TRBV7-9 to TRBJ1-1; a possible D gene is TRBD1 (5 bases). Germline CDR1 reads SEHNR; CDR2 reads FQNEAQ (reference sequence). The CDR3 loop spans 15 amino acids. V lost 1 base to trimming and J lost 4 bases, with 13 bases between them. This CDR3 reads CASSLDSGWTTEAFF. The CDR3 nucleotides read TGTGCCAGCAGCTTAGATTCAGGGTGGACCACTGAAGCTTTCTTT.

The table lists this clone with a few counts. This chain joins TRBV9 and TRBJ2-3; the D gene is possibly TRBD2 (5 bases). V lost 1 base, J lost 0 bases, and 9 bases lay in between. Germline V gene lookup returns CDR1 SGDLS and CDR2 YYNGEE. The length of the CDR3 is 15 residues. The CDR3 DNA sequence: TGTGCCAGCAGCGTATACGGGATTAGCACAGATACGCAGTATTTT. It codes for CASSVYGISTDTQYF.

The chain is built from TRBV29-1 and TRBJ1-5; 9 nucleotides match TRBD1. The CDR3 sequence is 14 residues long. V was clipped by 6 bases and J by 6 bases; unmatched bases: 9. In germline, CDR1 is SQVTM, CDR2 ANQGSEA. This chain's CDR3 is CSVALGQGGQPQHF. CDR3 nucleotide sequence: TGCAGCGTGGCCCTGGGACAGGGTGGTCAGCCCCAGCATTTT.

V is TRBV18 and J is TRBJ1-2; D gene uncertain. The germline V gene has CDR1 KGHSH and CDR2 LQKENI. The germline V and J ends were trimmed by 6 bases and 0 bases, with 8 bases remaining between them. The CDR3 has 13 amino acids. The CDR3 DNA reads as TGTGCCAGCTCCCCGTCTGCTAACTATGGCTACACCTTC. Protein sequence: CASSPSANYGYTF.

The table lists this clone with a few counts. The genes are TRBV5-1 and TRBJ1-5; TRBD1 matches at 8 bases. The junction had 5 bases not matched to a gene; V was cut back by 4 bases and J by 2 bases. The germline gives CDR1 SGHRS, CDR2 YFSETQ. This CDR3 is built from 15 residues. The CDR3 sequence is CASSEQGVGNQPQHF. The CDR3 DNA reads TGCGCCAGCAGCGAACAGGGGGTTGGCAATCAGCCCCAGCATTTT.

This clone was observed a few times. The chain employs TRBV13 and TRBJ2-7, with a possible D match to TRBD1 (7 bases). Trimming took off 5 bases at V and 4 bases at J, with 18 bases between the two ends. Germline V gene lookup returns CDR1 PRHDT and CDR2 FYEKMQ (reference sequence). This CDR3 has 15 residues. In DNA, the CDR3 is TGTGCCAGCAGCCTCTTGGGGCAGGGGGGTTACGAGCAGTACTTC. Amino acid sequence: CASSLLGQGGYEQYF.

This sequence joins TRBV5-4 and TRBJ1-2; D is uncertain. Trimming left V 3 bases short and J 4 bases short, with 22 bases between. The length of the CDR3 is 17 residues. Germline V gene data show CDR1 as SGHNT and CDR2 as YYREEE (reference sequence). This chain's CDR3 is CASSYPGMERPSYGYTF. CDR3 coding DNA: TGTGCCAGCAGCTACCCGGGGATGGAAAGACCCTCCTATGGCTACACCTTC.

This clone has only a few counts. The chain couples TRBV7-2 to TRBJ2-3, with a tentative D call TRBD1 (5 bases). CDR1 and CDR2 from the germline V gene are SGHTA and FQGNSA. The CDR3 consists of 13 residues. V was trimmed by 5 bases and J by 9 bases, leaving 15 bases between them. CDR3 amino acids: CASSKGVVGTQYF. As DNA, the CDR3 is TGTGCCAGCAGCAAAGGGGTCGTGGGAACGCAGTATTTT.

The rearrangement joins TRBV19 to TRBJ2-1; 12 bases fit TRBD1. Germline CDR1 is LNHDA and CDR2 is SQIVND (reference sequence). The V and J ends lost 1 base and 10 bases, in that order; junction bases with no gene match: 8. The CDR3 runs to 16 residues. CDR3 amino acids: CASSIGRDRGLVEQFF. CDR3 in DNA: TGTGCCAGTAGTATAGGCCGGGACAGGGGGCTGGTAGAGCAGTTCTTC.

This clone has more than one count but fewer than ten. The chain joins TRBV27 to TRBJ1-5; D gene ambiguous. The germline V and J ends were trimmed by 2 bases and 3 bases, with 8 bases remaining between them. Germline-derived CDR1 and CDR2 are MNHEY and SMNVEV (reference sequence). The CDR3 covers 14 residues. CDR3 loop: CASSLAAPNQPQHF. The CDR3, as DNA: TGTGCCAGCAGTTTAGCGGCCCCCAATCAGCCCCAGCATTTT.

This clone was detected a few times. The gene calls are TRBV7-2 and TRBJ2-1; D is unresolved. The CDR3 extends over 15 amino acids. CDR1 is SGHTA, CDR2 FQGNSA, per germline. Trimming took off 1 base at V and 4 bases at J, with 11 bases between the two ends. CDR3 loop: CASSLVSPGYNEQFF. The CDR3 DNA reads as TGTGCCAGCAGCTTAGTTTCTCCGGGTTACAATGAGCAGTTCTTC. Variable domain in full (rest from reference TRBV7-2 and TRBJ2-1): GAGVSQSPSNKVTEKGKDVELRCDPISGHTALYWYRQSLGQGLEFLIYFQGNSAPDKSGLPSDRFSAERTGGSVSTLTIQRTQQEDSAVYLCASSLVSPGYNEQFFGPGTRLTVL.

This clone came up a few times. The V and J genes are TRBV7-9 and TRBJ2-5; D remains ambiguous. The CDR3 is 15 residues long. Per germline, CDR1 SEHNR and CDR2 FQNEAQ (reference sequence). The V gene lost 0 bases and the J gene lost 1 base, with 9 bases spanning the gap. The CDR3 is CASSLAFGPQETQYF. The CDR3 DNA reads TGTGCCAGCAGCTTAGCCTTCGGACCCCAAGAGACCCAGTACTTC. Full variable domain (outside the CDR3, taken from reference TRBV7-9 and TRBJ2-5): DTGVSQNPRHKITKRGQNVTFRCDPISEHNRLYWYRQTLGQGPEFLTYFQNEAQLEKSRLLSDRFSAERPKGSFSTLEIQRTEQGDSAMYLCASSLAFGPQETQYFGPGTRLLVL.